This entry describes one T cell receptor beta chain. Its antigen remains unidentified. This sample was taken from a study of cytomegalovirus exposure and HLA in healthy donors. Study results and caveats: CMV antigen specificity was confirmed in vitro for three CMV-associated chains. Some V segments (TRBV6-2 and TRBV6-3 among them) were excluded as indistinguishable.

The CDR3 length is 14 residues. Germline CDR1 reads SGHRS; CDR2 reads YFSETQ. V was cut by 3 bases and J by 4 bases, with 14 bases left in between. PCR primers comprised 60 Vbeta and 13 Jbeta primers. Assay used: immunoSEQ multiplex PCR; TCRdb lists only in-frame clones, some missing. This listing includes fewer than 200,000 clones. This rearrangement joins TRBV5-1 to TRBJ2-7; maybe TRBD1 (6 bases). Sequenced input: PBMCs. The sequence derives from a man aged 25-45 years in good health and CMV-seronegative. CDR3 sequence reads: CASSSVGAGYEQYF. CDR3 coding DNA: TGCGCCAGCAGCTCCGTGGGGGCAGGATACGAGCAGTACTTC.